This TCR beta chain was captured in a study of cytomegalovirus exposure and HLA in healthy donors. Sequencing used immunoSEQ multiplex PCR; TCRdb keeps in-frame clones, though not all of them. The sample lists 100,000 to 120,000 clones, about 88% occurring once. This clone has a single count. Its antigen is as yet unknown. Study-level results: Most TCR sequences showed up rarely, but some public TCRs showed up in many donors.

Source material: PBMCs. The receptor was derived from a young woman in good health and CMV-seropositive.

CDR3 nucleotide sequence: TGTGCCAGCAGGGGGGGACAGTATAGCAATCAGCCCCAGCATTTT. Translated: CASRGGQYSNQPQHF. The chain couples TRBV2 to TRBJ1-5, with 7 bases lining up with TRBD1. Germline values: CDR1 SNHLY, CDR2 FYNNEI. The J segment lost 0 bases and the V segment lost 6 bases, leaving 5 bases of the junction unmatched. The CDR3 spans 15 residues.